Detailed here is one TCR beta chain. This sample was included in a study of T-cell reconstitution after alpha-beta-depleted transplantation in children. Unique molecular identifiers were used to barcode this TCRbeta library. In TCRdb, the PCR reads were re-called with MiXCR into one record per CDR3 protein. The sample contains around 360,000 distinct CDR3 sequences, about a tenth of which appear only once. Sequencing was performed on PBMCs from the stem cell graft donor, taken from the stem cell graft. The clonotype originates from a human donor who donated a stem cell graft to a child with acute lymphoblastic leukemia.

This chain's CDR3 is CASSIGTHNEQFF. DNA of the CDR3: TGTGCCAGTAGTATCGGGACTCACAATGAGCAGTTCTTC. This chain connects TRBV19 to TRBJ2-1; tentative D call: TRBD2 (6 bases). V was pared by 3 bases and J by 5 bases, with 8 bases between. The CDR3 contains 13 residues. CDR1 is LNHDA and CDR2 is SQIVND in the germline V gene (reference sequence). The full variable domain, rest sourced from reference TRBV19 and TRBJ2-1, is DGGITQSPKYLFRKEGQNVTLSCEQNLNHDAMYWYRQDPGQGLRLIYYSQIVNDFQKGDIAEGYSVSREKKESFPLTVTSAQKNPTAFYLCASSIGTHNEQFFGPGTRLTVL.